Presented here are 9 T cell receptor beta chains from one specimen sequenced in a study of T cell changes during pregnancy in multiple sclerosis. Data came from immunoSEQ multiplex PCR; TCRdb stores just in-frame clones and leaves some out. The sample includes about 47,000 clones, about 92% seen only once; the top ten take less than 2.5%. Specimen: peripheral blood, collected in the third trimester of pregnancy. All receptors derive from a female donor with multiple sclerosis, enrolled in a pregnancy study.

The V and J genes are TRBV28 and TRBJ2-3; 7 bases align to TRBD2. There are 12 residues in the CDR3. With V trimmed by 11 bases and J by 0 bases, 2 bases remained unmatched. Germline V lookup: CDR1 MDHEN, CDR2 SYDVKM. DNA for the CDR3: TGTGCCGGGGGAGGGAGCACAGATACGCAGTATTTT. This codes for CAGGGSTDTQYF.

To note about this clone: Germline and junction disagree at one end, which may indicate a read error. The chain links TRBV9 to TRBJ2-3; D is possibly TRBD2 (5 bases). The CDR3 extends over 17 amino acids. The germline gives CDR1 SGDLS, CDR2 YYNGEE. DNA for the CDR3: TGTGCCAGCAGCCCGCGCAGTGGTCTAGCTGACACTTATACGCGGTATTTT. Encoded protein: CASSPRSGLADTYTRYF.

This sequence joins TRBV2 and TRBJ1-1, with D tentatively TRBD1 (6 bases). Germline assignment: CDR1 SNHLY and CDR2 FYNNEI. This CDR3 has 15 residues. V was pared by 4 bases and J by 2 bases, with 14 bases between. As DNA, the CDR3 is TGTGCCAGCAGTGTAGGGGGTGTATTAAACACTGAAGCTTTCTTT. It codes for CASSVGGVLNTEAFF.

The gene calls are TRBV2 and TRBJ1-2; D gene unclear. The CDR3 runs to 14 residues. Germline V gene sequence: CDR1 SNHLY, CDR2 FYNNEI. Trimming stripped 2 bases from V and 3 bases from J, with 10 bases between. This chain's CDR3 is CASSETRRDYGYTF. The CDR3 DNA reads TGTGCCAGCAGTGAAACGCGTAGAGACTATGGCTACACCTTC.

The chain employs TRBV6-5 and TRBJ2-5; possibly TRBD1 for D (6 bases). Looked up from germline, CDR1 is MNHEY and CDR2 is SVGAGI. The CDR3 totals 15 residues. Trimming removed 3 bases from V and 1 base from J, with 12 bases in between. CDR3 bases: TGTGCCAGCAGTTATCTGGGGGCGGCCCAAGAGACCCAGTACTTC. This encodes CASSYLGAAQETQYF.

The chain joins TRBV6-1 to TRBJ2-1, with 9 bases that match TRBD2. CDR1 MNHNS and CDR2 SASEGT come from the germline V gene. This CDR3 is 14 amino acids long. Trimming at V came to 7 bases and at J to 1 base, leaving 2 bases not matched to a gene. In DNA, the CDR3 is TGTGCCAGCAAGGCGGGAGGGTCCTACAATGAGCAGTTCTTC. It encodes CASKAGGSYNEQFF.

The genes are TRBV7-9 and TRBJ2-6; D call uncertain. Germline loops: CDR1 SEHNR, CDR2 FQNEAQ (reference sequence). This CDR3 has 16 amino acids. Trimming cost V 5 bases and J 1 base, with 12 bases left between them. The DNA for the CDR3 is TGTGCCAGCAGCGTAACCAGGCCTTCTGGGGCCAACGTCCTGACTTTC. Protein product: CASSVTRPSGANVLTF.

The V call is TRBV15, the J call TRBJ2-1, with 13 bases aligning to TRBD2. Per germline, CDR1 LNHNV and CDR2 YYDKDF (reference sequence). Germline trimming cut 1 base from V and 7 bases from J; bases unmatched to any gene: 4. CDR3 length: 16 amino acids. The CDR3 is CATSRVRTSGRNEQFF. The CDR3 coding sequence is TGTGCCACCAGCAGAGTTAGGACTAGCGGGAGAAATGAGCAGTTCTTC.

This clone showed up just once. The V gene is TRBV5-8, the J gene TRBJ2-3; TRBD2 matches 8 bases. Germline loops: CDR1 SGHTS, CDR2 YDEGEE. The CDR3 has 14 residues. V shed 5 bases, J shed 4 bases, and the junction held 6 bases outside the gene matches. The DNA of the CDR3 is TGTGCCAGCAGACCGATAGCGGGATCAGATACGCAGTATTTT. Amino acid sequence: CASRPIAGSDTQYF.